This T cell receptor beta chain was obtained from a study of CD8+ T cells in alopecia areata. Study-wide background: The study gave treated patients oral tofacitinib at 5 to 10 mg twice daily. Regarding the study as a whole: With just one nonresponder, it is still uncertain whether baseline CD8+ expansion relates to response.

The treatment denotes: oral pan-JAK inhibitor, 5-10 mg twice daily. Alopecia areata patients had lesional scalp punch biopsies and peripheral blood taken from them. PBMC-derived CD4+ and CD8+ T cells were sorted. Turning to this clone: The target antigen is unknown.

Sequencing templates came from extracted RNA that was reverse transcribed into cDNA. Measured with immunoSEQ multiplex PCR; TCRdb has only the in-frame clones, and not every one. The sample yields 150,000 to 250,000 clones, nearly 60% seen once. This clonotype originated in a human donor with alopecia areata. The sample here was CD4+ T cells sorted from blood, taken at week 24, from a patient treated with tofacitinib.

The CDR3 nucleotides are TGTGCCAGCAGCTGGACAGGGGATCGCACCGGGGAGCTGTTTTTT. Protein product: CASSWTGDRTGELFF. The V call is TRBV5-6, the J call TRBJ2-2; TRBD1 matches at 9 bases. Germline-derived CDR1 and CDR2 are SGHDT and YYEEEE. This CDR3 contains 15 residues. With 3 bases clipped from V and 4 bases from J, the junction kept 4 bases outside the gene matches.